This section outlines one T cell receptor (beta chain) sequence together with its context. Its antigen is unknown. This specimen comes from a study of blood T cells in healthy people across ages. Whole-study results and caveats: What prevented conclusive comparison of naive and antigen-experienced cells was that PBMCs were unsorted. Relative to aged donors, long-lived donors carried more naive CD4+ cells and displayed higher diversity.

The authors ran a second PCR of about 7 to 11 cycles using a sample-barcoded 5' primer and a J-beta primer mix. In TCRdb, the 5' RACE reads were re-called with MiXCR into one record per CDR3 protein. This sample has approximately 800,000 distinct CDR3 sequences, with roughly 46% found just once. The sequence was obtained from a man at least 80 years old in good health. The sequenced sample consisted of blood.

The CDR3 is CASSRTGTSGNTGELFF. The CDR3 bases are TGCGCCAGCAGCCGCACTGGGACTAGCGGGAACACCGGGGAGCTGTTTTTT. The rearrangement uses TRBV4-3 and TRBJ2-2; 11 bases map to TRBD2. The junction had 5 bases not matched to a gene; V was cut back by 4 bases and J by 1 base. CDR1 is LGHNA and CDR2 is YSLEER in the germline V gene. The CDR3 has 17 residues.